A single sample is the source of the 3 T cell receptor beta chains below, sequenced in a study of T cells in localized non-small cell lung cancer. Method: immunoSEQ multiplex PCR; TCRdb's copy keeps in-frame clones and lacks some. The data show 26,000 or so clones, approximately 86% seen once. Here the sequenced sample was peripheral blood, taken before any cancer treatment. The receptors stem from a male donor older than 55 with stage I lung adenocarcinoma.

V and J are TRBV7-3 and TRBJ2-3; maybe TRBD2 (6 bases). This CDR3 spans 16 amino acids. V gave up 5 bases and J gave up 2 bases, with 17 bases separating them. Germline V CDR1 and CDR2: SGHTA, FQGTGA. The CDR3 here is CASSPRPGGVTDTQYF. CDR3 coding DNA: TGTGCCAGCAGCCCACGCCCCGGAGGGGTCACAGATACGCAGTATTTT.

This clone was seen only once. The CDR3 sequence is CASSTRTAGPFHEQYF. For the CDR3, the DNA is TGTGCCAGCAGTACTAGGACAGCTGGCCCTTTTCACGAGCAGTACTTC. This rearrangement joins TRBV28 to TRBJ2-7; D perhaps matches TRBD1 (6 bases). The germline gives CDR1 MDHEN, CDR2 SYDVKM. V was clipped by 5 bases and J by 5 bases, with 22 bases between them. This CDR3 is built from 16 residues.

The V call is TRBV5-1, the J call TRBJ2-5, with D unclear. CDR3 size: 15 residues. The V end lost 0 bases, the J end lost 2 bases, and 11 bases lay between the germline ends. The V gene's germline CDR1 is SGHRS and CDR2 YFSETQ. CDR3 nucleotide sequence: TGCGCCAGCAGCTTGGAGGTCCTGTGGCAAGAGACCCAGTACTTC. It is translated as CASSLEVLWQETQYF. Variable domain in full (rest from reference TRBV5-1 and TRBJ2-5): KAGVTQTPRYLIKTRGQQVTLSCSPISGHRSVSWYQQTPGQGLQFLFEYFSETQRNKGNFPGRFSGRQFSNSRSEMNVSTLELGDSALYLCASSLEVLWQETQYFGPGTRLLVL.